The rows below give T cell receptor beta chains drawn from one sample of a study of T cells after yellow fever vaccination. In TCRdb, the 5' RACE reads were re-called with MiXCR into one record per CDR3 protein. Of 300,000 to 350,000 distinct CDR3 sequences in the sample, about 11% were seen once. The sequenced sample was CD4+ T cells sorted from PBMCs, obtained 45 days after the yellow fever booster vaccination. Receptor source: a young man who received the YFV17D yellow fever vaccine. The CDR3 runs from the conserved cysteine through the conserved F or W. The order of the fields is D gene, V gene, clone size, J gene, CDR3 protein, CDR3 DNA. D genes are given only for firm matches. Clone size is given for some rows only: seen once, a few or many times, or a class if the clone is expanded.

>-|TRBV29-1|-|TRBJ1-2
CSVGPVPNYTF
TGCAGCGTGGGCCCCGTCCCCAACTACACCTTC
>-|TRBV5-1|few|TRBJ2-5
CASSPIQGGETQYF
TGCGCCAGCAGCCCTATCCAAGGCGGGGAGACCCAGTACTTC
>TRBD1|TRBV29-1|few|TRBJ1-5
CSPGQGPAPQHF
TGCAGCCCGGGACAGGGGCCGGCGCCCCAGCATTTT
>TRBD1|TRBV10-3|many|TRBJ1-1
CAIKPDTAGGRREAFF
TGTGCCATCAAACCAGACACCGCAGGGGGAAGGCGTGAAGCTTTCTTT
>-|TRBV7-2|-|TRBJ2-7
CASSSYRSYEQYF
TGTGCCAGCAGCTCTTACCGTTCCTACGAGCAGTACTTC
>-|TRBV12-3/TRBV12-4|many|TRBJ2-3
CASSIQGDTQYF
TGTGCCAGCAGCATACAGGGAGATACGCAGTATTTT
>TRBD1|TRBV6-5|-|TRBJ1-1
CASSRGGAKTEAFF
TGTGCCAGCAGCCGAGGGGGCGCGAAGACTGAAGCTTTCTTT
>-|TRBV6-2/TRBV6-3|few|TRBJ2-1
CASSYPTGFSYNEQFF
TGTGCCAGCAGTTACCCTACAGGGTTCTCCTACAATGAGCAGTTCTTC
>TRBD1|TRBV20-1|few|TRBJ2-7
CSARTDRPREQYF
TGCAGTGCTAGAACGGACAGGCCTCGGGAGCAGTACTTC
>-|TRBV6-1|few|TRBJ1-3
CASSGSSGNTIYF
TGTGCCAGCAGTGGTAGCTCTGGAAACACCATATATTTT
>-|TRBV6-2/TRBV6-3|few|TRBJ1-1
CASSYTPGQYNTEAFF
TGTGCCAGCAGTTACACCCCCGGACAGTATAACACTGAAGCTTTCTTT
>TRBD1|TRBV5-1|-|TRBJ2-7
CASKGQGGSYEQYF
TGCGCCAGCAAAGGACAGGGGGGCTCCTACGAGCAGTACTTC
>-|TRBV15|few|TRBJ2-5
CATSRDRLVMETQYF
TGTGCCACCAGCAGAGATCGCCTAGTAATGGAGACCCAGTACTTC
>-|TRBV7-2|-|TRBJ2-1
CASSSYSGGSYNEQFF
TGTGCCAGCAGCTCATACTCAGGCGGCTCCTACAATGAGCAGTTCTTC
>TRBD2|TRBV4-2|-|TRBJ2-5
CASSQGGGPGETQYF
TGTGCCAGCAGCCAAGGCGGGGGGCCGGGAGAGACCCAGTACTTC
>-|TRBV28|-|TRBJ1-2
CATMCRNYGYTF
TGTGCCACCATGTGCAGGAACTATGGCTACACCTTC
>TRBD1|TRBV20-1|few|TRBJ1-5
CSAMTGTQPQHF
TGCAGTGCCATGACAGGGACTCAGCCCCAGCATTTT
>TRBD1|TRBV4-3|few|TRBJ1-5
CASSQVRDSGPPQHF
TGCGCCAGCAGCCAAGTACGGGACAGTGGTCCGCCCCAGCATTTT
>-|TRBV7-3|-|TRBJ2-3
CASSLNPGRFTDTQYF
TGTGCCAGCAGCTTAAATCCGGGTAGATTCACAGATACGCAGTATTTT
>-|TRBV7-2|-|TRBJ1-4
CASSFAPGRSNEKLFF
TGTGCCAGCAGCTTCGCCCCCGGGAGAAGTAATGAAAAACTGTTTTTT
>-|TRBV20-1|few|TRBJ1-1
CSAEGEPSNTEAFF
TGCAGTGCAGAGGGGGAGCCTTCGAACACTGAAGCTTTCTTT
>-|TRBV9|-|TRBJ1-1
CASSVVGGNTEAFF
TGTGCCAGCAGCGTAGTTGGAGGGAACACTGAAGCTTTCTTT
>TRBD2|TRBV12-3/TRBV12-4|many|TRBJ2-3
CASRAGLAASRDTQYF
TGTGCCAGCAGAGCGGGACTAGCGGCGAGCAGGGATACGCAGTATTTT
>-|TRBV24-1|-|TRBJ2-5
CATSDVGTSQETQYF
TGTGCCACCAGTGACGTAGGGACTTCCCAAGAGACCCAGTACTTC
>-|TRBV4-1|few|TRBJ1-1
CASSQRGNTEAFF
TGCGCCAGCAGCCAACGAGGGAATACTGAAGCTTTCTTT
>-|TRBV18|-|TRBJ1-4
CASSLNRDPGEKLFF
TGTGCCAGCTCACTCAACCGGGACCCGGGGGAAAAACTGTTTTTT
>-|TRBV20-1|few|TRBJ1-2
CSGNADYGYTF
TGCAGTGGTAACGCAGATTATGGCTACACCTTC
>-|TRBV7-2|few|TRBJ2-5
CASSLGGLRVETQYF
TGTGCCAGCAGCTTAGGAGGTCTCAGAGTGGAGACCCAGTACTTC
>TRBD1|TRBV6-5|few|TRBJ1-5
CASSSGTESQPQHF
TGTGCCAGCAGCTCCGGGACAGAAAGTCAGCCCCAGCATTTT
>-|TRBV7-9|few|TRBJ1-2
CASGTQVGNTF
TGTGCCAGTGGGACCCAGGTCGGGAACACCTTC
>-|TRBV5-1|many|TRBJ2-3
CASGGEATDTQYF
TGCGCCAGCGGCGGGGAGGCCACAGATACGCAGTATTTT
>-|TRBV23-1|few|TRBJ2-1
CASSQLAYSYNEQFF
TGCGCCAGCAGTCAACTAGCGTATTCCTACAATGAGCAGTTCTTC
>-|TRBV18|-|TRBJ2-2
CASSPGVTGELFF
TGTGCCAGCTCACCAGGGGTTACCGGGGAGCTGTTTTTT
>TRBD1|TRBV7-3|few|TRBJ1-6
CASSFGTGGTSPLHF
TGTGCCAGCAGCTTTGGGACAGGGGGGACGTCACCCCTCCACTTT
>-|TRBV7-7|-|TRBJ1-6
CASSLPSTRGSGSPLHF
TGTGCCAGCAGCTTACCCTCCACAAGGGGAAGCGGGTCACCCCTCCACTTT
>-|TRBV4-3|-|TRBJ2-3
CASSQESGDTQYF
TGCGCCAGCAGCCAAGAATCCGGAGATACGCAGTATTTT
>-|TRBV3-1|-|TRBJ2-2
CASSIRRGGDLFF
TGTGCCAGCAGCATAAGACGGGGCGGGGACCTGTTTTTT
>-|TRBV12-3/TRBV12-4|many|TRBJ2-5
CASSPLSGETQYF
TGTGCCAGCAGTCCCTTATCAGGAGAGACCCAGTACTTC
>TRBD2|TRBV19|-|TRBJ2-1
CASSMALAGYNEQFF
TGTGCCAGTAGTATGGCTCTAGCGGGTTACAATGAGCAGTTCTTC
>-|TRBV6-5|-|TRBJ1-6
CASSQVINSPLHF
TGTGCCAGCAGCCAAGTAATTAATTCACCCCTCCACTTT
>-|TRBV9|-|TRBJ2-6
CASSVGPGSPGANVLTF
TGTGCCAGCAGCGTAGGCCCAGGCAGCCCTGGGGCCAACGTCCTGACTTTC
>-|TRBV29-1|-|TRBJ1-1
CSVGEANTEAFF
TGCAGCGTTGGGGAAGCGAACACTGAAGCTTTCTTT
>TRBD1|TRBV4-3|few|TRBJ1-4
CASSQGVQGPNEKLFF
TGCGCCAGCAGCCAGGGAGTACAGGGGCCGAATGAAAAACTGTTTTTT
>TRBD2|TRBV2|-|TRBJ2-1
CAGGGNEQFF
TGTGCCGGCGGGGGCAATGAGCAGTTCTTC
>TRBD1|TRBV6-2/TRBV6-3|few|TRBJ1-5
CASTQGAFQPQHF
TGTGCCAGCACTCAGGGGGCTTTTCAGCCCCAGCATTTT
>TRBD2|TRBV7-9|-|TRBJ2-5
CASSPPGLRGSKTQYF
TGTGCCAGCAGCCCTCCGGGACTAAGGGGATCTAAGACCCAGTACTTC
>-|TRBV20-1|-|TRBJ2-5
CSARSPNQETQYF
TGCAGTGCTAGATCTCCTAACCAAGAGACCCAGTACTTC
>-|TRBV7-9|-|TRBJ1-6
CASSRDVNNSPLHF
TGTGCCAGCAGCCGGGATGTTAATAATTCACCCCTCCACTTT
>TRBD1|TRBV24-1|-|TRBJ2-2
CATMRGQDTGELFF
TGTGCCACCATGAGGGGGCAGGACACCGGGGAGCTGTTTTTT